This is a list of T cell receptor beta chains from one sample in a study of cytotoxic CD8 clonotypes in ibrutinib-treated CLL. The method was immunoSEQ multiplex PCR; TCRdb's version includes in-frame clones alone and lacks a portion of them. The data contain under 200,000 clones, about 84% of them singletons. This sample comprised PBMCs, obtained after 24 months of ibrutinib treatment. These TCRs come from a human donor with chronic lymphocytic leukemia. Each CDR3 is given without its conserved first and last residue.

J,V,CDR3
TRBJ2-1,TRBV28,ASSLGWEKSYNEQF
TRBJ2-7,TRBV4-1,ASSQDNNAPTYEQY
TRBJ1-2,TRBV5-1,ASSLAWTGGGGNGYT
TRBJ1-1,TRBV7-2,ASSPSWTFMNTEAF
TRBJ2-1,TRBV10-2,ASSPLRSAYNEQF
TRBJ1-5,TRBV12-5,ASGRDGNSNQPQH
TRBJ1-1,TRBV18,ASSPSTAHMNTEAF
TRBJ1-5,TRBV4-2,ASSRNPGTVEPQH
TRBJ1-1,TRBV4-2,ASRGTGLTSEAF
TRBJ1-1,TRBV29-1,SGSRAKTGSMNTEAF
TRBJ2-3,TRBV7-9,ASSLFIVRPLRDTQY
TRBJ2-7,TRBV19,ASRWVGLEGYEQY
TRBJ2-7,TRBV5-5,ASSLAWDQSYEQY
TRBJ1-4,TRBV4-2,ASSRGQYATNEKLF
TRBJ2-7,TRBV27,ASSLYQLAGGNEQY
TRBJ1-1,TRBV21-1,ASSKGDKKDTEAF
TRBJ2-1,TRBV4-2,ASSQVRSGGWSEQF